Each of the 29 T cell receptor beta chains below was sequenced from the same sample in a study of shared clonotypes between healthy human individuals. Only in-frame clones appear in the TCRdb table, and some are missing; sequencing was by immunoSEQ multiplex PCR. The sample gives approximately 2,200,000 clones, about 93% of which show up once; under 2% is in the top ten. The naive CD8 population came from CD45RO-negative cells selected for CCR7, without terminally differentiated effector memory CD45RA+ cells. The specimen sequenced was naive CD8+ T cells from PBMCs. These receptors all stem from a man between 18 and 35 years old in good health. Some clones in this sample may be carry-over from other donors' samples.

The genes are TRBV19 and TRBJ2-1; 14 bases map to TRBD2. The CDR3 sequence is 16 residues long. The J segment lost 4 bases and the V segment lost 6 bases, leaving 5 bases of the junction unmatched. CDR1 and CDR2 (germline): LNHDA, SQIVND (reference sequence). CDR3 amino acids: CASRGTSGSLYNEQFF. CDR3 DNA: TGTGCCAGTAGGGGGACTAGCGGGAGTTTGTACAATGAGCAGTTCTTC.

The chain is built from TRBV5-1 and TRBJ2-4, with 8 bases lining up with TRBD1. The CDR3 contains 14 residues. Trimming at V came to 4 bases and at J to 8 bases, leaving 8 bases not matched to a gene. Looked up from germline, CDR1 is SGHRS and CDR2 is YFSETQ. For the CDR3, the DNA is TGCGCCAGCAGCCCAAGGACAGGGACGGACATTCAGTACTTC. As protein: CASSPRTGTDIQYF.

Of note for this clone: Other nucleotide sequences from this sample produce the same CDR3. This chain links TRBV5-6 with TRBJ2-7, with a weak D call TRBD2 (5 bases). V gave up 0 bases and J gave up 2 bases, with 9 bases separating them. The length of the CDR3 is 14 residues. The germline V gene has CDR1 SGHDT and CDR2 YYEEEE. Here the CDR3 reads CASSLGGSPYEQYF. CDR3 nucleotide sequence: TGTGCCAGCAGCTTGGGTGGGAGTCCCTACGAGCAGTACTTC.

This chain uses TRBV28 with TRBJ2-1, with 10 bases aligning to TRBD1. The CDR3 extends over 16 amino acids. With V trimmed by 6 bases and J by 2 bases, 7 bases remained unmatched. Per the germline V gene, CDR1 is MDHEN and CDR2 is SYDVKM. CDR3: CASRPHGQGAYNEQFF. The CDR3 DNA follows: TGTGCCAGCAGACCTCATGGACAGGGGGCCTACAATGAGCAGTTCTTC.

This chain uses TRBV7-3 with TRBJ2-7, with D possibly matching TRBD2 (6 bases). V shed 5 bases and J shed 4 bases, with 18 bases lying between them. The CDR3 is made up of 15 amino acids. From germline, CDR1 is SGHTA and CDR2 FQGTGA. Here the CDR3 DNA reads TGTGCCAGCAGCCTACTAGCAGGGAATAAGTACGAGCAGTACTTC. This codes for CASSLLAGNKYEQYF. Together with reference TRBV7-3 and TRBJ2-7, the CDR3 gives the full variable domain: GAGVSQTPSNKVTEKGKYVELRCDPISGHTALYWYRQSLGQGPEFLIYFQGTGAADDSGLPNDRFFAVRPEGSVSTLKIQRTERGDSAVYLCASSLLAGNKYEQYFGPGTRLTVT.

This clone has more than one count but fewer than ten. This sequence joins TRBV4-2 and TRBJ1-5, with D maybe TRBD1 (6 bases). Germline-derived CDR1 and CDR2 are LGHNA and YNFKEQ. The CDR3 has 16 residues. Trimming shortened V by 0 bases and J by 4 bases, and 13 bases separated the two germline ends. The CDR3 here is CASSQETGNPNQPQHF. Here the CDR3 DNA reads TGTGCCAGCAGCCAAGAAACAGGGAACCCGAATCAGCCCCAGCATTTT.

This rearrangement joins TRBV27 to TRBJ2-7; TRBD1 matches at 9 bases. The V gene end was trimmed by 5 bases and the J gene end by 2 bases; junction bases not matched to a gene: 7. Germline-derived CDR1 and CDR2 are MNHEY and SMNVEV (reference sequence). The CDR3 sequence is 15 residues long. This CDR3 reads CASSIAWDRAYEQYF. Written as DNA, the CDR3 is TGTGCCAGCAGTATCGCCTGGGACAGGGCCTACGAGCAGTACTTC.

CDR3 loop: CASSHPADTQYF. In nucleotides, the CDR3 is TGCGCCAGCAGCCACCCCGCAGATACGCAGTATTTT. V and J are TRBV4-1 and TRBJ2-3; no clear D gene. Germline CDR1 MGHRA, CDR2 YSYEKL. CDR3 size: 12 residues. Trimming cost V 3 bases and J 4 bases, with 5 bases left between them.

The rearrangement joins TRBV28 to TRBJ2-5; D tentatively fits TRBD1 or TRBD2 (5 bases each). Germline CDR1 is MDHEN and CDR2 is SYDVKM. The CDR3 covers 11 residues. The germline V and J ends were trimmed by 8 bases and 5 bases, with 9 bases remaining between them. The CDR3 DNA reads as TGTGCCAGCGGGGGTTTGGAGACCCAGTACTTC. Translating gives CASGGLETQYF.

The V and J genes are TRBV27 and TRBJ2-1; TRBD2 matches at 10 bases. The CDR3 loop spans 17 amino acids. The germline CDR1 and CDR2 sequences are MNHEY and SMNVEV (reference sequence). V lost 2 bases and J lost 8; bases outside the gene matches: 12. CDR3 sequence (DNA): TGTGCCAGCAGTTTAATTCGACCAGCGGGAGGGGCAGATGAGCAGTTCTTC. Amino acid sequence: CASSLIRPAGGADEQFF.

The gene calls are TRBV19 and TRBJ1-5; D might be TRBD1 (5 bases). This CDR3 is 12 amino acids long. The V end lost 2 bases, the J end lost 9 bases, and 8 bases lay between the germline ends. Per germline, CDR1 LNHDA and CDR2 SQIVND (reference sequence). The CDR3 DNA sequence: TGTGCCAGTAGTATAATGGGGCGGCCCCAGCATTTT. It is translated as CASSIMGRPQHF.

The chain combines TRBV30 with TRBJ1-1; maybe TRBD1 (5 bases). This CDR3 region has 12 residues. The germline gives CDR1 GTSNPN, CDR2 SVGIG (reference sequence). V was cut by 5 bases and J by 4 bases, with 11 bases left in between. The CDR3 sequence: CAWASGRTEAFF. In nucleotides, the CDR3 is TGTGCCTGGGCCTCAGGGCGCACTGAAGCTTTCTTT.

The chain recombines TRBV2 with TRBJ2-1; the match to TRBD2 covers 9 bases. This CDR3 contains 18 residues. Germline V gives CDR1 SNHLY, CDR2 FYNNEI. J lost 8 bases, V lost 5 bases, and 19 bases had no gene match. CDR3 loop: CASSKLYRLAAQDDEQFF. Written as DNA, the CDR3 is TGTGCCAGCAGTAAACTATACCGACTAGCGGCTCAGGACGATGAGCAGTTCTTC.

This clone was seen once. The J gene is TRBJ2-7, the V gene TRBV7-9; the match to TRBD2 covers 7 bases. CDR1 and CDR2 from the germline V gene are SEHNR and FQNEAQ (reference sequence). The CDR3 is 15 residues long. V was clipped by 4 bases and J by 2 bases; unmatched bases: 8. The CDR3 region has the DNA TGTGCCAGCAGCTCCGAGCGGGAAAGCCCCTACGAGCAGTACTTC. It translates to CASSSERESPYEQYF.

This chain links TRBV27 with TRBJ2-5, with TRBD1 matching 9 bases. The CDR3 extends over 18 amino acids. J was trimmed by 4 bases and V by 3 bases; bases with no gene match: 15. Germline loops: CDR1 MNHEY, CDR2 SMNVEV (reference sequence). The chain's CDR3 is CASSFRYGGQGEGETQYF. The CDR3 nucleotides read TGTGCCAGCAGTTTTAGGTATGGGGGACAGGGAGAAGGAGAGACCCAGTACTTC.

V gene TRBV9 combines with J gene TRBJ2-2; TRBD2 aligns across 9 bases. The CDR3 contains 16 residues. Germline trimming cut 4 bases from V and 5 bases from J; bases unmatched to any gene: 9. CDR1 and CDR2 (germline): SGDLS, YYNGEE. The CDR3 region is CASSPASGKATGELFF. CDR3 DNA: TGTGCCAGCAGCCCGGCTAGCGGGAAAGCGACCGGGGAGCTGTTTTTT. Full variable domain (remainder filled in from reference TRBV9 and TRBJ2-2): DSGVTQTPKHLITATGQRVTLRCSPRSGDLSVYWYQQSLDQGLQFLIQYYNGEERAKGNILERFSAQQFPDLHSELNLSSLELGDSALYFCASSPASGKATGELFFGEGSRLTVL.

This chain links TRBV9 with TRBJ2-7, with 8 bases aligning to TRBD1. Germline V lookup: CDR1 SGDLS, CDR2 YYNGEE. V gave up 3 bases and J gave up 0 bases; unmatched junction bases: 5. The CDR3 consists of 15 residues. CDR3 loop: CASSAGQGPSYEQYF. The CDR3 DNA sequence: TGTGCCAGCAGCGCAGGACAGGGCCCCTCCTACGAGCAGTACTTC.

This clone is a singleton in its sample. The genes are TRBV13 and TRBJ2-7; weak D call: TRBD1 (6 bases). This CDR3 has 15 amino acids. Trimming took off 4 bases at V and 0 bases at J, with 13 bases between the two ends. The germline CDR1 and CDR2 sequences are PRHDT and FYEKMQ (reference sequence). The CDR3 region has the DNA TGTGCCAGCAGCTCACTGGGGGACAACTCCTACGAGCAGTACTTC. Translating gives CASSSLGDNSYEQYF.

Comment on this clone: The same CDR3 also results from other DNA sequences found in this sample. The chain couples TRBV27 to TRBJ2-1; the D is unclear. There are 13 residues in the CDR3. The V end was cut by 0 bases, the J end by 2 bases, with 2 bases between. CDR1 and CDR2 from the germline V gene are MNHEY and SMNVEV (reference sequence). This CDR3 reads CASSLSPYNEQFF. CDR3 nucleotides: TGTGCCAGCAGTTTATCGCCCTACAATGAGCAGTTCTTC.

V gene TRBV7-3 combines with J gene TRBJ2-3, with D possibly being TRBD1 (5 bases). The germline gives CDR1 SGHTA, CDR2 FQGTGA. The CDR3 length is 16 residues. Trimming pared 3 bases from V and 5 bases from J, leaving 18 bases between. CDR3 loop: CASSLRPGQGGDTQYF. DNA of the CDR3: TGTGCCAGCAGCTTGAGGCCGGGCCAGGGTGGAGATACGCAGTATTTT. The full variable domain, rest sourced from reference TRBV7-3 and TRBJ2-3, is GAGVSQTPSNKVTEKGKYVELRCDPISGHTALYWYRQSLGQGPEFLIYFQGTGAADDSGLPNDRFFAVRPEGSVSTLKIQRTERGDSAVYLCASSLRPGQGGDTQYFGPGTRLTVL.

This sequence joins TRBV5-1 and TRBJ2-6; the D is unclear. The CDR3 spans 15 residues. Trimming cost V 5 bases and J 4 bases, with 13 bases left between them. Germline lookup yields CDR1 SGHRS and CDR2 YFSETQ. CDR3 DNA: TGCGCCAGCAGTACAGCCTCCGGGGGGGCCAACGTCCTGACTTTC. Protein product: CASSTASGGANVLTF.

Concerning this clone: One end of the junction varies from germline; a read error may be responsible. The V call is TRBV25-1, the J call TRBJ1-2, with 7 bases aligning to TRBD1. Per the germline V gene, CDR1 is MGHDK and CDR2 is SYGVNS. The CDR3 has 11 residues. Here the CDR3 reads CASSESGTDNF. In DNA form, the CDR3 reads TGTGCCAGCAGTGAATCAGGGACAGACAACTTC.

The chain has TRBV7-2 and TRBJ2-7; D possibly uses TRBD1 or TRBD2 (5 bases each). This CDR3 spans 14 amino acids. V was pared by 3 bases and J by 5 bases, with 14 bases between. Germline V gives CDR1 SGHTA, CDR2 FQGNSA. The CDR3 region is CASSFPGRKNEQYF. In DNA, the CDR3 is TGTGCCAGCAGCTTCCCGGGACGCAAAAACGAGCAGTACTTC.

The DNA for the CDR3 is TGTGCTAGTGGTTTTCGACAGGGACCGACAGATACGCAGTATTTT. It translates to CASGFRQGPTDTQYF. The chain carries TRBV12-5 and TRBJ2-3; 7 positions match TRBD1. The junction had 6 bases not matched to a gene; V was cut back by 3 bases and J by 3 bases. The CDR3 consists of 15 residues. Germline V gene sequence: CDR1 LGHNT, CDR2 FRNRAP.

The chain couples TRBV28 to TRBJ1-1; D is unclear. This CDR3 contains 14 residues. V shed 3 bases and J shed 4 bases, with 12 bases lying between them. CDR1 and CDR2 from the germline V gene are MDHEN and SYDVKM. CDR3 loop: CASSLMEGGTEAFF. CDR3 nucleotide sequence: TGTGCCAGCAGTTTGATGGAGGGTGGCACTGAAGCTTTCTTT.

The chain employs TRBV18 and TRBJ1-1; 7 bases align to TRBD1. Trimming cost V 0 bases and J 5 bases; bases outside gene matches: 9. This CDR3 is 16 amino acids long. Looked up from germline, CDR1 is KGHSH and CDR2 is LQKENI. CDR3 sequence (DNA): TGTGCCAGCTCACCACCGCGAACAGGGGTATGGACTGAAGCTTTCTTT. It is translated as CASSPPRTGVWTEAFF. The whole variable domain, filled in from reference TRBV18 and TRBJ1-1, reads NAGVMQNPRHLVRRRGQEARLRCSPMKGHSHVYWYRQLPEEGLKFMVYLQKENIIDESGMPKERFSAEFPKEGPSILRIQQVVRGDSAAYFCASSPPRTGVWTEAFFGQGTRLTVV.

The chain couples TRBV27 to TRBJ2-3; maybe TRBD2 (6 bases). V gave up 3 bases and J gave up 4 bases, with 17 bases separating them. CDR3 size: 16 residues. Per germline, CDR1 MNHEY and CDR2 SMNVEV (reference sequence). CDR3 sequence (DNA): TGTGCCAGCAGTTTCCGGGACTCACGGGGAGCAGATACGCAGTATTTT. Residues: CASSFRDSRGADTQYF.

This chain links TRBV10-1 with TRBJ1-1; 8 nucleotides match TRBD1. CDR1 and CDR2 from the germline V gene are WNHNN and SYGVQD (reference sequence). Germline trimming cut 3 bases from V and 4 bases from J; bases unmatched to any gene: 16. The CDR3 runs 18 residues. CDR3 in DNA: TGCGCCAGCAGTGATAGCCCCCCCAAGGGACAGGCCTTCACTGAAGCTTTCTTT. Its translation: CASSDSPPKGQAFTEAFF.

This clone was seen only once. V usage is TRBV9 and J usage is TRBJ1-1; D ambiguous. Germline V gene lookup returns CDR1 SGDLS and CDR2 YYNGEE. V was trimmed by 0 bases and J by 5 bases, leaving 8 bases between them. The CDR3 is made up of 13 amino acids. CDR3 nucleotides: TGTGCCAGCAGCGTAGACATAATAACTGAAGCTTTCTTT. The encoded protein is CASSVDIITEAFF.